A selection of T cell receptor beta chains follows, all from one sample in a study of blood T cell repertoires in COVID-19. This table comes from immunoSEQ multiplex PCR, and its TCRdb copy is limited to in-frame clones, with some not included. The sample contains under 300,000 clones, approximately 85% of which appear only once. The sample taken for sequencing was PBMCs or T cells enriched from blood (not recorded which). Source of these receptors: a woman in her 50s who had recovered from COVID-19. The CDR3 runs from the conserved cysteine through the conserved F or W. Each record gives: J gene, D gene, V gene, CDR3 protein. The D gene is left open where the match is weak.

TRBJ2-3,-,TRBV7-2,CASSLDLRFTDTQYF
TRBJ2-3,TRBD1,TRBV5-4,CASSSRRGQGLDTQYF
TRBJ2-3,TRBD2,TRBV10-1,CASSEMGLAGTEDTQYF
TRBJ2-3,TRBD2,TRBV28,CASSASRGRGTDTQYF
TRBJ2-5,-,TRBV7-9,CASSIGQIQETQYF
TRBJ2-1,-,TRBV5-1,CASSSRSGVRGQGGRVDEQFF
TRBJ2-6,TRBD1,TRBV7-9,CASSPQPGQGPGANVLTF
TRBJ1-1,-,TRBV12-3/TRBV12-4,CASSLGRTEAFF
TRBJ2-3,-,TRBV5-1,CASSIGTSGLAADTQYF
TRBJ1-6,TRBD1,TRBV28,CATDTGEESSSYNSPLHF
TRBJ2-7,-,TRBV3-1/TRBV3-2,CASSQEGSSYEQYF
TRBJ2-2,-,TRBV3-1/TRBV3-2,CASSRILASTGELFF
TRBJ2-2,-,TRBV3-1/TRBV3-2,CASSLAATGELFF
TRBJ1-5,TRBD1,TRBV28,CASSLSGGNNQPQHF
TRBJ2-1,-,TRBV5-1,CASSLGLEYNEQFF
TRBJ2-7,-,TRBV6-5,CASSYRGSPLYEQYF
TRBJ1-2,-,TRBV10-3,CASPRGDSLVYGYTF
TRBJ2-3,TRBD1,TRBV6-5,CASSFRQGRTDTQYF
TRBJ1-1,-,TRBV14,CASARKNTEAFF
TRBJ2-1,TRBD2,TRBV30,CAWSVGTSGRGGQFF
TRBJ1-6,-,TRBV19,CASSITGSSDLHF
TRBJ2-7,TRBD2,TRBV7-3,CASSSTSGSYEQYF
TRBJ2-1,TRBD2,TRBV4-1,CASGLAVLSYNEQFF
TRBJ2-7,TRBD2,TRBV28,CASLVAGQSYEQYF
TRBJ2-2,TRBD2,TRBV24-1,CATSDTLAGRTGELFF
TRBJ2-1,TRBD2,TRBV18,CASSDASGSYNEQFF
TRBJ2-5,-,TRBV9,CASTPGLSQETQYF
TRBJ1-5,-,TRBV28,CASSKGHISNQPQHF
TRBJ2-3,TRBD2,TRBV6-5,CASSSPSGAQYF
TRBJ1-2,TRBD1,TRBV2,CATGGGTGQGPTGYTF
TRBJ2-1,TRBD2,TRBV30,CACTGTSGMYNEQFF
TRBJ1-1,TRBD1,TRBV15,CATSISRTGRMNTEAFF
TRBJ1-6,TRBD1,TRBV6-4,CASVHSGQGLSPFHF
TRBJ2-1,-,TRBV28,CASRSYNEQFF
TRBJ2-6,-,TRBV7-9,CASSFGGANVLTF
TRBJ1-1,-,TRBV11-2,CASSFSDTEAFF
TRBJ1-3,-,TRBV27,CASSLTSSGNTIYF